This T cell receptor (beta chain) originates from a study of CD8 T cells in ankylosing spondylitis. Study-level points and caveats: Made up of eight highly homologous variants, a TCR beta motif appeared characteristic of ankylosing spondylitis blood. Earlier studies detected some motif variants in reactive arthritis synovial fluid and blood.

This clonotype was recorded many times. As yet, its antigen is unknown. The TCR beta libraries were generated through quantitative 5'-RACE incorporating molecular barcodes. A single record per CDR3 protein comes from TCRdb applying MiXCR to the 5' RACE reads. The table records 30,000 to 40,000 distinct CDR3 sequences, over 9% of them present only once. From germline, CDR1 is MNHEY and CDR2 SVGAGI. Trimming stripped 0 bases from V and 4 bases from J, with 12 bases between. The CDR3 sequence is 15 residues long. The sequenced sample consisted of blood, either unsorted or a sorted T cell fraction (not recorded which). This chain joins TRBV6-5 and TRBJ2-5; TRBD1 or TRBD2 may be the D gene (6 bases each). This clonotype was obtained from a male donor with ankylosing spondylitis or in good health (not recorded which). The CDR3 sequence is CASSYSWGAGETQYF. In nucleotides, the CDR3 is TGTGCCAGCAGTTACTCTTGGGGGGCCGGAGAGACCCAGTACTTC.